This T cell receptor beta chain was captured by sequencing in a study of shared clonotypes between healthy human individuals. The count of this clone is one. Antigen unknown. General study points: Among the subsets, naive ones generally showed larger estimated richness than memory ones.

In germline, CDR1 is SQVTM, CDR2 ANQGSEA. The CDR3 consists of 14 residues. Trimming shortened V by 6 bases and J by 0 bases, and 14 bases separated the two germline ends. Data came from immunoSEQ multiplex PCR; TCRdb stores just in-frame clones and leaves some out. Of roughly 680,000 clones listed, roughly two thirds are singletons. This clonotype was obtained from a woman in her 30s in good health. This chain connects TRBV29-1 to TRBJ1-1; D is undetermined. The sample was memory CD4+ T cells sorted from blood. Subset given: CD45RA-negative fraction. In nucleotides, the CDR3 is TGCAGCGTCGCCCGGACTGTCATGAACACTGAAGCTTTCTTT. As protein: CSVARTVMNTEAFF.